The entry below describes one T cell receptor beta chain. This record belongs to a study of blood T cell repertoires in COVID-19. TCRdb's table, derived via immunoSEQ multiplex PCR, lists solely in-frame clones and lacks some. In the table there are about 220,000 clones, just under 85% of which are singletons. This CDR3 comprises 13 residues. CDR1 and CDR2 from the germline V gene are MNHEY and SMNVEV (reference sequence). Trimming pared 8 bases from V and 7 bases from J, leaving 15 bases between. The chain carries TRBV27 and TRBJ1-5; D may be TRBD1 (5 bases). What was sequenced was PBMCs or T cells enriched from blood (not recorded which). The receptor was isolated from a middle-aged woman with acute COVID-19. CDR3: CASSGQLGQPQHF. CDR3 in DNA: TGTGCCAGCTCCGGACAATTAGGGCAGCCCCAGCATTTT.